The clone carrying this T cell receptor beta chain came up once. The sample originates from a study of blood T cell repertoires in COVID-19. The overall study: Specimens from acute and convalescent COVID-19 originated in the United States, Italy and Spain. T cells, B-cell-depleted T cells, or PBMCs provided the cDNA or gDNA that served as material.

The CDR3 length is 15 residues. V dropped 0 bases and J dropped 2 bases, with 11 bases sitting between them. CDR1 is LGHNA, CDR2 YNFKEQ, per germline. Original processing methods: Estimated nucleated cell counts came from reference gene primer amplification. Here immunoSEQ multiplex PCR was the method, and the copy in TCRdb shows in-frame clones only, minus some. V and J calls and clone size are as listed in that table; D and trimming were resolved from the DNA. The table lists roughly 14,000 clones, around 83% of them singletons. This TCR derives from a woman aged 50 to 65 with active or convalescent COVID-19. This chain links TRBV4-2 with TRBJ2-7; D is possibly TRBD1 (6 bases). The sequencing input was peripheral blood. CDR3 in DNA: TGTGCCAGCAGCCAAGAACCGGGACAAACCTACGAGCAGTACTTC. It codes for CASSQEPGQTYEQYF.